Listed here is a single T cell receptor beta chain. Its cognate antigen is unknown. The entry originates in a study of beta chain features in type 1 diabetes. About the study: The number of sorted cells examined across all samples was around 98 million. Study-level results: Within each of all four CD4+ subsets, Type 1 diabetes patients had TCRB CDR3s that were moderately but significantly shorter.

Of the isolated RNA, all was reverse transcribed, and so the sequenced material was expressed TCRB transcripts. Clones were sequenced by immunoSEQ multiplex PCR, and TCRdb holds only the in-frame ones, with some missing. This sample has some 130,000 clones, with around 9% found just once. This clonotype originated in a young man with type 1 diabetes. Material: central memory CD4+ T cells from blood.

The CDR3 DNA reads TGTGCCAGCAGCTTGTCACTAGCGGGGAGCAGGGATGAGCAGTTCTTC. Its protein product is CASSLSLAGSRDEQFF. The chain is built from TRBV7-2 and TRBJ2-1; 10 bases align to TRBD2. From germline, CDR1 is SGHTA and CDR2 FQGNSA. The V segment lost 3 bases and the J segment 8 bases; nucleotides outside the gene matches: 10. The CDR3 spans 16 residues. Together with reference TRBV7-2 and TRBJ2-1, the CDR3 gives the full variable domain: GAGVSQSPSNKVTEKGKDVELRCDPISGHTALYWYRQSLGQGLEFLIYFQGNSAPDKSGLPSDRFSAERTGGSVSTLTIQRTQQEDSAVYLCASSLSLAGSRDEQFFGPGTRLTVL.